The 25 T cell receptor beta chains given below trace back to one sample, sequenced in a study of shared clonotypes between healthy human individuals. Some clones are missing from TCRdb's copy, which holds only in-frame ones; the method was immunoSEQ multiplex PCR. Here the sample spans 2 million to 2.5 million clones, around 92% being singletons. Sequencing used naive CD4+ T cells from PBMCs. This sample's subset: CD45RA+ positively selected. Receptor source: a man younger than 35 in good health. Some clones in this sample may be carry-over from other donors' samples.

The V and J genes are TRBV7-9 and TRBJ2-7; tentative D call: TRBD2 (5 bases). The CDR3 length is 14 residues. Germline loops: CDR1 SEHNR, CDR2 FQNEAQ (reference sequence). V was clipped by 5 bases and J by 7 bases, with 18 bases between them. The CDR3: CASSPAMGSQEQYF. The CDR3 DNA reads as TGTGCCAGCAGCCCCGCGATGGGGAGTCAGGAGCAGTACTTC.

This clone was detected once. The chain couples TRBV2 to TRBJ1-2; D is uncertain. This CDR3 is 13 amino acids long. V was trimmed by 7 bases and J by 4 bases, leaving 13 bases between them. Germline CDR1 and CDR2: SNHLY and FYNNEI. The CDR3 DNA reads as TGTGCCAGCAAAGTCCTCCAGAGCTATGGCTACACCTTC. It translates to CASKVLQSYGYTF.

V is TRBV7-2 and J is TRBJ2-7, with a weak D call TRBD1 (6 bases). V lost 0 bases, J lost 3 bases, and 15 bases lay in between. CDR1 SGHTA and CDR2 FQGNSA come from the germline V gene. CDR3 length: 16 residues. CDR3 sequence reads: CASSLARGQLSYEQYF. CDR3 sequence (DNA): TGTGCCAGCAGCTTAGCCCGTGGACAGTTAAGCTACGAGCAGTACTTC.

This chain's CDR3 is CASKLRDGYNSPLHF. CDR3 bases: TGTGCCAGCAAACTTCGGGACGGCTATAATTCACCCCTCCACTTT. This chain connects TRBV6-5 to TRBJ1-6; tentative D call: TRBD1 (5 bases). This CDR3 is built from 15 residues. Germline CDR1 and CDR2: MNHEY and SVGAGI. Between the trimmed V and J ends, which lost 7 bases and 3 bases, there was a span of 13 bases.

This chain links TRBV7-6 with TRBJ2-5, with 9 bases matching TRBD1. CDR1 SGHVS and CDR2 FNYEAQ come from the germline V gene. Trimming cost V 6 bases and J 5 bases; bases outside gene matches: 7. The CDR3 runs to 14 residues. Here the CDR3 DNA reads TGTGCCAGCAGTGGACAGGGGTTCGGGGAGACCCAGTACTTC. It yields the protein CASSGQGFGETQYF.

The rearrangement uses TRBV5-6 and TRBJ1-2, with a possible D match to TRBD1 (5 bases). The CDR3 loop spans 13 amino acids. Trimming shortened V by 1 base and J by 7 bases, and 11 bases separated the two germline ends. Germline CDR1 and CDR2: SGHDT and YYEEEE. CDR3 bases: TGTGCCAGCAGCTTGAGGGCAGGGCCTGGCTACACCTTC. Protein: CASSLRAGPGYTF.

The rearrangement uses TRBV7-9 and TRBJ1-4, with D possibly TRBD1 on 5 matching bases. CDR1 and CDR2 from the germline V gene are SEHNR and FQNEAQ (reference sequence). V was shortened by 5 bases and J by 3 bases, with 13 bases between the two germline ends. The CDR3 extends over 15 amino acids. CDR3 bases: TGTGCCAGCAGCACCCATTCGGGGGCTAATGAAAAACTGTTTTTT. Its protein is CASSTHSGANEKLFF. The variable domain in full, completed from reference TRBV7-9 and TRBJ1-4, reads DTGVSQNPRHKITKRGQNVTFRCDPISEHNRLYWYRQTLGQGPEFLTYFQNEAQLEKSRLLSDRFSAERPKGSFSTLEIQRTEQGDSAMYLCASSTHSGANEKLFFGSGTQLSVL.

The V gene is TRBV6-5, the J gene TRBJ2-7; D is unresolved. The germline gives CDR1 MNHEY, CDR2 SVGAGI. The V and J ends lost 7 bases and 6 bases respectively, with 10 bases between them. The CDR3 totals 11 residues. The CDR3 region is CASTSSTEQYF. In nucleotides, the CDR3 is TGTGCCAGCACTAGTAGCACCGAGCAGTACTTC.

The V gene is TRBV19, the J gene TRBJ2-5; 11 bases map to TRBD1. CDR3 length equals 17 residues. V was clipped by 4 bases and J by 7 bases; unmatched bases: 14. Looked up from germline, CDR1 is LNHDA and CDR2 is SQIVND (reference sequence). The CDR3 DNA reads as TGTGCCAGTAGTACCCTTGGTGTGGGACAGGGGGTCGGGACCCAGTACTTC. Translated: CASSTLGVGQGVGTQYF. The whole variable domain, remainder taken from reference TRBV19 and TRBJ2-5, is DGGITQSPKYLFRKEGQNVTLSCEQNLNHDAMYWYRQDPGQGLRLIYYSQIVNDFQKGDIAEGYSVSREKKESFPLTVTSAQKNPTAFYLCASSTLGVGQGVGTQYFGPGTRLLVL.

The chain recombines TRBV25-1 with TRBJ2-5, with 9 bases lining up with TRBD1. This CDR3 region has 15 residues. Per the germline V gene, CDR1 is MGHDK and CDR2 is SYGVNS. The trim removed 5 bases at V and 5 bases at J, leaving 9 bases unmatched. The CDR3 DNA is TGTGCCAGCAGTAATCTACAGGGGGCGGGTGAGACCCAGTACTTC. The encoded protein is CASSNLQGAGETQYF.

The J gene is TRBJ2-3, the V gene TRBV9; 14 bases agree with TRBD2. Trimming took 0 bases from V and 6 from J; bases not matched to a gene: 6. This CDR3 has 17 residues. The germline gives CDR1 SGDLS, CDR2 YYNGEE. This chain's CDR3 is CASSVGGGLAGADTQYF. DNA of the CDR3: TGTGCCAGCAGCGTAGGCGGGGGACTAGCGGGAGCCGATACGCAGTATTTT. Complete variable domain (other parts from reference TRBV9 and TRBJ2-3): DSGVTQTPKHLITATGQRVTLRCSPRSGDLSVYWYQQSLDQGLQFLIQYYNGEERAKGNILERFSAQQFPDLHSELNLSSLELGDSALYFCASSVGGGLAGADTQYFGPGTRLTVL.

The chain is built from TRBV28 and TRBJ2-2, with TRBD2 identical over 10 bases. The junction had 5 bases not matched to a gene; V was cut back by 6 bases and J by 1 base. The CDR3 covers 16 residues. CDR1 MDHEN and CDR2 SYDVKM come from the germline V gene. The CDR3 nucleotides read TGTGCCAGCAGGTTAATAGCGGGAGGGAACACCGGGGAGCTGTTTTTT. Protein sequence: CASRLIAGGNTGELFF.

CDR3 amino acids: CASSLYGATTDTQYF. CDR3 nucleotides: TGTGCCAGCAGCTTATATGGTGCTACCACAGATACGCAGTATTTT. The chain recombines TRBV7-3 with TRBJ2-3, with unresolved D. Between the trimmed V and J ends, which lost 2 bases and 2 bases, there was a span of 11 bases. The CDR3 contains 15 residues. CDR1 and CDR2 (germline): SGHTA, FQGTGA.

This clone was counted a few times. The chain links TRBV7-9 to TRBJ1-3; no firm D call. Trimming pared 1 base from V and 0 bases from J, leaving 7 bases between. The CDR3 length is 15 residues. Germline-derived CDR1 and CDR2 are SEHNR and FQNEAQ (reference sequence). The CDR3 DNA reads as TGTGCCAGCAGCTTAGGGGCAATCTCTGGAAACACCATATATTTT. Amino acids: CASSLGAISGNTIYF. The entire variable domain, with the rest obtained from reference TRBV7-9 and TRBJ1-3, is as follows: DTGVSQNPRHKITKRGQNVTFRCDPISEHNRLYWYRQTLGQGPEFLTYFQNEAQLEKSRLLSDRFSAERPKGSFSTLEIQRTEQGDSAMYLCASSLGAISGNTIYFGEGSWLTVV.

The count of this clone is one. The chain is built from TRBV15 and TRBJ1-5, with D perhaps TRBD1 (6 bases). Germline-derived CDR1 and CDR2 are LNHNV and YYDKDF (reference sequence). V gave up 0 bases and J gave up 12 bases, with 12 bases separating them. The CDR3 extends over 13 amino acids. CDR3 DNA sequence: TGTGCCACCAGCAGAGATTCGAGGGGGTACCAGCATTTT. Its translation: CATSRDSRGYQHF. The variable domain in full, with the rest retrieved from reference TRBV15 and TRBJ1-5, is DAMVIQNPRYQVTQFGKPVTLSCSQTLNHNVMYWYQQKSSQAPKLLFHYYDKDFNNEADTPDNFQSRRPNTSFCFLDIRSPGLGDTAMYLCATSRDSRGYQHFGDGTRLSIL.

This chain joins TRBV19 and TRBJ1-2; weak D call: TRBD1 (5 bases). The CDR3 covers 15 residues. V dropped 10 bases and J dropped 2 bases, with 20 bases sitting between them. Germline V gene data show CDR1 as LNHDA and CDR2 as SQIVND (reference sequence). The CDR3 DNA follows: TGTGCCACGACTAATCCAGGGATTGGCAACTATGGCTACACCTTC. As protein: CATTNPGIGNYGYTF.

The chain recombines TRBV9 with TRBJ1-3; no clear D gene. CDR3 length: 16 residues. With 4 bases removed from V and 5 bases from J, the gap between germline ends came to 19 bases. Per germline, CDR1 SGDLS and CDR2 YYNGEE. CDR3 nucleotide sequence: TGTGCCAGCAGCCAACGAGTAGGGCTTGATCGAAACACCATATATTTT. Its protein is CASSQRVGLDRNTIYF.

With respect to this clone: The sample holds other DNA sequences that translate to the same CDR3. The gene calls are TRBV6-5 and TRBJ2-7; TRBD2 aligns across 11 bases. Per germline, CDR1 MNHEY and CDR2 SVGAGI. The V segment lost 0 bases and the J segment 4 bases; nucleotides outside the gene matches: 2. This CDR3 has 15 amino acids. CDR3 loop: CASSYSTSGTYEQYF. CDR3 in DNA: TGTGCCAGCAGTTACTCGACTAGCGGGACGTACGAGCAGTACTTC.

The rearrangement joins TRBV19 to TRBJ1-1; no definite D call. The germline CDR1 and CDR2 sequences are LNHDA and SQIVND (reference sequence). The CDR3 length is 11 residues. The ends were cut back, 6 bases at V and 7 bases at J, with 9 bases in the middle. As DNA, the CDR3 is TGTGCCAGTAGGATGGAGATTGAAGCTTTCTTT. Its translation is CASRMEIEAFF.

The V and J genes are TRBV5-1 and TRBJ1-2; the D is unclear. The CDR3 is made up of 14 amino acids. Germline values: CDR1 SGHRS, CDR2 YFSETQ. V gave up 0 bases and J gave up 8 bases, with 14 bases separating them. The CDR3 DNA reads TGCGCCAGCAGCTTGGAAGGCTTGCTAGAAGGCTACACCTTC. It is translated as CASSLEGLLEGYTF.

V gene TRBV7-9 combines with J gene TRBJ2-2; no firm D call. Trimming took off 4 bases at V and 7 bases at J, with 13 bases between the two ends. Germline CDR1 is SEHNR and CDR2 is FQNEAQ (reference sequence). This CDR3 is 14 amino acids long. The DNA of the CDR3 is TGTGCCAGCAGCTCCGACACTATGTTCGGGGAGCTGTTTTTT. It yields the protein CASSSDTMFGELFF.

The V gene is TRBV6-6, the J gene TRBJ1-2, with no clear D. V lost 2 bases and J lost 0, with 10 bases in between. Germline values: CDR1 MNHNY, CDR2 SVGAGI (reference sequence). The length of the CDR3 is 15 residues. In DNA form, the CDR3 reads TGTGCCAGCAGTTACGGGAGAGTCTCTAACTATGGCTACACCTTC. It codes for CASSYGRVSNYGYTF.

The rearrangement joins TRBV5-6 to TRBJ1-2, with D hard to call. This CDR3 contains 14 residues. Germline CDR1 and CDR2: SGHDT and YYEEEE. Trimming removed 3 bases from V and 3 bases from J, with 12 bases in between. CDR3 DNA: TGTGCCAGCAGCTCAACCGCCCAGGACTATGGCTACACCTTC. Protein: CASSSTAQDYGYTF.

Notes on this clone: The identical CDR3 is also encoded by other nucleotide sequences in the sample. The J gene is TRBJ1-5, the V gene TRBV4-1; no firm D call. Germline V gene data show CDR1 as MGHRA and CDR2 as YSYEKL. This CDR3 region has 13 residues. The V end lost 1 base, the J end lost 4 bases, and 5 bases lay between the germline ends. CDR3 nucleotides: TGCGCCAGCAGCCAAGGGTCGAATCAGCCCCAGCATTTT. It yields the protein CASSQGSNQPQHF.

The chain links TRBV19 to TRBJ1-5, with a possible D match to TRBD1 (5 bases). Trimming cost V 9 bases and J 7 bases, with 31 bases left between them. CDR3 length: 18 residues. Germline V CDR1 and CDR2: LNHDA, SQIVND (reference sequence). CDR3 sequence: CASSGGWTSSPGSQPQHF. The CDR3 DNA is TGTGCCAGCAGTGGGGGGTGGACCTCTTCCCCTGGTTCCCAGCCCCAGCATTTT.